This T cell receptor beta chain was found in a study of beta chain features in type 1 diabetes. J gave up 8 bases and V 3 bases, and 9 bases lay outside the gene matches. Germline V gives CDR1 SGHRS, CDR2 YFSETQ. There are 14 residues in the CDR3. This clone was counted a few times. The antigen remains unidentified. Every isolated RNA sample was fully reverse transcribed, so sequencing captured expressed TCRB transcripts. Sequenced by immunoSEQ multiplex PCR; TCRdb stores in-frame clones only, minus some. The sample lists approximately 250,000 clones; about a tenth were seen once. Points from the study as a whole: In all four CD4+ subsets, TCRB CDR3 length was significantly, moderately reduced in type 1 diabetes.

The receptor's source is a young man with type 1 diabetes. Sample: naive CD4+ T cells from blood. The gene calls are TRBV5-1 and TRBJ1-2; 8 bases map to TRBD1. CDR3 sequence (DNA): TGCGCCAGCAGCTCCGGACAGGGAACTGGAGGCTACACCTTC. This gives the protein CASSSGQGTGGYTF. The variable domain in full, with the rest retrieved from reference TRBV5-1 and TRBJ1-2, is KAGVTQTPRYLIKTRGQQVTLSCSPISGHRSVSWYQQTPGQGLQFLFEYFSETQRNKGNFPGRFSGRQFSNSRSEMNVSTLELGDSALYLCASSSGQGTGGYTFGSGTRLTVV.